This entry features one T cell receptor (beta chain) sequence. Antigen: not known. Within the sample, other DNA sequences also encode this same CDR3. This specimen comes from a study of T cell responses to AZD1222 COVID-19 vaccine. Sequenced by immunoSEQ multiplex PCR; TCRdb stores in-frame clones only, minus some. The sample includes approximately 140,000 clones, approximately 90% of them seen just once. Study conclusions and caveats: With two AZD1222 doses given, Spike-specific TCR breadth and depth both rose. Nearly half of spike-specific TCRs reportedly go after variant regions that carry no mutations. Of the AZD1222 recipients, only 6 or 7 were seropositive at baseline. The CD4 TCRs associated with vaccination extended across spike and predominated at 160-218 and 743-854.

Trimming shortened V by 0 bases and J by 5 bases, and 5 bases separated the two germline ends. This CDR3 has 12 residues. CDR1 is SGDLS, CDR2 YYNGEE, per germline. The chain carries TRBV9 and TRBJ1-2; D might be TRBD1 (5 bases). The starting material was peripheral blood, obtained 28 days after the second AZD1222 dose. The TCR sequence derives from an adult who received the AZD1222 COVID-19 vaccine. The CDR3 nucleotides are TGTGCCAGCAGCGTAGCAGGGTATGGCTACACCTTC. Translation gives CASSVAGYGYTF.